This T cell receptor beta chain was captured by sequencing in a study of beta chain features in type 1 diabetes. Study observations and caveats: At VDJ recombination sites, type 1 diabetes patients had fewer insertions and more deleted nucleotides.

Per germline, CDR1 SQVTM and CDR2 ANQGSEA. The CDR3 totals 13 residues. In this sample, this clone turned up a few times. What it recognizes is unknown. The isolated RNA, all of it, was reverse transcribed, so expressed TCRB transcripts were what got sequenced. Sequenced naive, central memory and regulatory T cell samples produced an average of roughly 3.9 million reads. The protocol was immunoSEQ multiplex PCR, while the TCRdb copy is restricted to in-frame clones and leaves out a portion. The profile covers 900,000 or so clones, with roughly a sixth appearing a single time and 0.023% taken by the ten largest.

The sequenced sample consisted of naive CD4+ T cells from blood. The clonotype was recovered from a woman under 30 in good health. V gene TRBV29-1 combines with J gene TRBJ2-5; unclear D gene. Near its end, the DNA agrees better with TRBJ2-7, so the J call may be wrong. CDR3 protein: CSVGGRVTYEQYF. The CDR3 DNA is TGCAGCGTTGGGGGTCGGGTAACCTACGAGCAGTACTTC.